This T cell receptor beta chain was profiled in a study of identical twins. Study-wide points: Weaker excess twin sharing was observed in beta out-of-frame sequences. Cord blood beta clonotypes that were abundant carried fewer insertions, and memory repertoires showed no such trend.

Template switching added a universal primer site; cDNA carried unique molecular identifiers. MiXCR, applied by TCRdb to the 5' RACE reads, yields one record per CDR3 protein. In the table there are approximately 1.8 million distinct CDR3 sequences, about 30% of which are singletons. Every one of the donors was a healthy Caucasian. The V and J ends lost 2 bases and 7 bases respectively, with 12 bases between them. Looked up from germline, CDR1 is MNHEY and CDR2 is SVGEGT. This CDR3 has 14 amino acids. This clonotype occurred a few times. No antigen is known for it. The chain uses TRBV6-2 or TRBV6-3 and TRBJ2-1; D gene ambiguous. This sequence was found in a newborn girl in good health. The sequenced sample consisted of cord blood. The CDR3 sequence: CASSYTARRNEQFF. In DNA form, the CDR3 reads TGTGCCAGCAGTTACACTGCCCGTAGGAATGAGCAGTTCTTC.